This TCR beta chain stems from a study of T cell changes during pregnancy in multiple sclerosis. CDR3 length: 15 residues. Per germline, CDR1 ENHRY and CDR2 SYGVKD. V gave up 3 bases and J gave up 3 bases; unmatched junction bases: 6. The table came from immunoSEQ multiplex PCR; TCRdb's copy has only in-frame clones and leaves some out. The repertoire holds tens of thousands of clones, roughly nine tenths seen once, with 0.55% to 0.7% in the top ten. This receptor was identified in a female donor in good health, enrolled as a control in a pregnancy study. V and J are TRBV10-3 and TRBJ2-3, with TRBD2 matching 7 bases. Sequenced material: CD4+ T cells from peripheral blood mononuclear cells, taken in the third trimester of pregnancy. CDR3 sequence: CAISEGGGMTDTQYF. The CDR3 nucleotides read TGTGCCATCAGTGAAGGCGGGGGAATGACAGATACGCAGTATTTT.